The source of this T cell receptor beta chain is a study of molecular identifiers for immune sequencing clone quantification. Each CDR3 protein gets one entry after TCRdb re-called the PCR reads with MiXCR. The table has under 600,000 distinct CDR3 sequences, about 25% seen once. Trimming stripped 0 bases from V and 1 base from J, with 10 bases between. Germline V gene data show CDR1 as SGHRS and CDR2 as YFSETQ. This CDR3 spans 15 amino acids. This clonotype was picked up many times. This chain connects TRBV5-1 to TRBJ2-5; D gene uncertain. The source of this sequence is a human donor in good health. Some libraries in this study had Jurkat cell RNA spiked in. The sequenced material came from naive CD8+ T cells from blood, with Jurkat cell RNA spiked in. As for subset: FACS-sorted CD8+CD4-CCR7+CD45RA+ naive T cells. CDR3 region: CASSLAEIGQETQYF. The CDR3 coding sequence is TGCGCCAGCAGCTTGGCGGAGATAGGCCAAGAGACCCAGTACTTC.